This paragraph covers one T cell receptor beta chain sequence. The antigen is not known. CDR3 length: 11 amino acids. Germline V gene lookup returns CDR1 SQVTM and CDR2 ANQGSEA. The V gene lost 5 bases and the J gene lost 4 bases, with 8 bases spanning the gap. The study ran its PCR with 60 Vbeta and 13 Jbeta primers. TCRdb's table, derived via immunoSEQ multiplex PCR, lists solely in-frame clones and lacks some. This sample carries about 160,000 clones, about 72% of them seen once, and the ten largest clones take more than 2%. This sample is part of a study of cytomegalovirus exposure and HLA in healthy donors. Study-wide findings and caveats: The study found most TCR sequences rare, yet found some public TCRs in many donors.

The J gene is TRBJ1-2, the V gene TRBV29-1; the D gene is possibly TRBD1 (6 bases). The sequencing sample was made of PBMCs. The TCR was taken from a man aged 45-60 years in good health and CMV-seropositive. The CDR3 nucleotides are TGCAGCGTTCCCAGGGGCTATGGCTACACCTTC. Residues: CSVPRGYGYTF.